These 9 T cell receptor beta chains share one sample of origin, sequenced in a study of blood T cell repertoires in COVID-19 (TCRdb year 2020). The receptor library was made with the immunoSEQ multiplex PCR assay. TCRdb holds this immuneACCESS table with in-frame rearrangements only. Some clones are missing; in checked studies, unresolved V genes explain under half, and the rest has no known cause. In this sample the table shows approximately 130,000 clones, about 86% of which occur a single time. Of the sample, almost 8.5% is held by the ten largest clones. Material: peripheral blood. These receptors were taken from a woman aged 55-69 years with active or convalescent COVID-19.

V and J are TRBV27 and TRBJ2-3; TRBD1 might be the D (5 bases). CDR3 length equals 16 residues. Trimming left V 6 bases short and J 4 bases short, with 20 bases between. Germline lookup yields CDR1 MNHEY and CDR2 SMNVEV (reference sequence). The CDR3 DNA sequence: TGTGCCAGCAGCTTCCTCGCAAGGGGTTCGGCAGATACGCAGTATTTT. Protein: CASSFLARGSADTQYF.

V is TRBV24-1 and J is TRBJ2-1, with D unresolved. Germline loops: CDR1 KGHDR, CDR2 SFDVKD. This CDR3 contains 14 residues. V shed 0 bases and J shed 8 bases, with 10 bases lying between them. CDR3: CATSDLQNRDEQFF. The CDR3 DNA follows: TGTGCCACCAGTGATTTGCAAAACCGGGATGAGCAGTTCTTC.

This clone was detected only once. Written as DNA, the CDR3 is TGTGCCAGCTCACCAGAGGCGGGGGACTCCTATGGCTACACCTTC. This sequence encodes CASSPEAGDSYGYTF. The rearrangement links TRBV18 to TRBJ1-2, with D possibly TRBD1 on 5 matching bases. This CDR3 is 15 amino acids long. Between the trimmed V and J ends, which lost 2 bases and 4 bases, there was a span of 14 bases. The germline V gene encodes CDR1 KGHSH and CDR2 LQKENI.

This clone was found once. The rearrangement joins TRBV27 to TRBJ2-4, with 8 bases that match TRBD2. Germline trimming cut 0 bases from V and 9 bases from J; bases unmatched to any gene: 7. Germline V gene lookup returns CDR1 MNHEY and CDR2 SMNVEV (reference sequence). There are 15 residues in the CDR3. The CDR3 region has the DNA TGTGCCAGCAGTTTATCGCGGGGGGCTTTTGGCATTCAGTACTTC. Its protein product is CASSLSRGAFGIQYF.

CDR3 coding DNA: TGTGCCACCAGTCTCCCGGGGTCTTCCGATACGCAGTATTTT. This codes for CATSLPGSSDTQYF. The chain recombines TRBV24-1 with TRBJ2-3; maybe TRBD2 (5 bases). V lost 6 bases and J 6 bases, leaving 15 bases between the germline ends. This CDR3 region has 14 residues. In germline, CDR1 is KGHDR, CDR2 SFDVKD.

This rearrangement joins TRBV20-1 to TRBJ2-3; possibly TRBD1 for D (5 bases). This CDR3 region has 15 residues. CDR1 is DFQATT and CDR2 is SNEGSKA in the germline V gene (reference sequence). V was shortened by 6 bases and J by 2 bases, with 18 bases between the two germline ends. CDR3 sequence: CSASKGQGPTDTQYF. The CDR3 DNA reads as TGCAGTGCGAGTAAGGGGCAGGGCCCCACAGATACGCAGTATTTT.

The genes are TRBV5-6 and TRBJ2-1; the D gene is possibly TRBD2 (6 bases). The germline V and J ends were trimmed by 6 bases and 2 bases, with 15 bases remaining between them. CDR3 length equals 15 residues. Looked up from germline, CDR1 is SGHDT and CDR2 is YYEEEE. In nucleotides, the CDR3 is TGTGCCAGCACCCCCCATGGCGGGACCTACAATGAGCAGTTCTTC. Translating it yields CASTPHGGTYNEQFF. Drawing the rest from reference TRBV5-6 and TRBJ2-1, the complete variable domain is DAGVTQSPTHLIKTRGQQVTLRCSPKSGHDTVSWYQQALGQGPQFIFQYYEEEERQRGNFPDRFSGHQFPNYSSELNVNALLLGDSALYLCASTPHGGTYNEQFFGPGTRLTVL.

This clone was recorded only once. The genes are TRBV7-9 and TRBJ2-7; 9 bases match TRBD1. Germline V lookup: CDR1 SEHNR, CDR2 FQNEAQ (reference sequence). The CDR3 runs 16 residues. V trimming: 5 bases; J trimming: 0 bases; junction bases outside the gene matches: 8. In nucleotides, the CDR3 is TGTGCCAGCAGCCCCCTGGACAGGGGAGGCTCCTACGAGCAGTACTTC. It is translated as CASSPLDRGGSYEQYF.

The CDR3 DNA reads as TGCGCCAGCAGCCCTGGGACAGCGACGGGTTCACCCCTCCACTTT. Amino acids: CASSPGTATGSPLHF. This rearrangement joins TRBV4-3 to TRBJ1-6, with 7 bases lining up with TRBD1. V lost 4 bases, J lost 9 bases, and 9 bases stayed unmatched. CDR3 length: 15 amino acids. Germline values: CDR1 LGHNA, CDR2 YSLEER.